The source of this TCR beta chain is a study of vaccination effects on CD4 cells after COVID-19 (dated by TCRdb to between 2021 and 2023). Study-wide context: Two doses of either the BNT162b2 or the mRNA-1273 mRNA SARS-CoV-2 vaccine were administered to participants. The study compared SARS-CoV-2 spike-specific CD4+ TCR repertoires before and after mRNA vaccination in COVID-19 convalescent patients and infection-naive vaccine recipients. A total of more than 8 COVID-19 convalescent patients and a handful of SARS-CoV-2-naive healthy vaccine recipients were included in the full study. The Oncomine TCR Beta short-read assay on an Illumina iSeq 100 was used to sequence cultures from other donors in the study. Broad study findings and their caveats: Only a small number of convalescent patients were included, and no early post-infection timepoints were available, which limited the study. Clones induced by infection and clones induced by vaccination both contracted markedly at late timepoints after vaccination, which fits with T cell responses waning over time. In healthy vaccine recipients, vaccine-induced clones were almost all SARS-CoV-2 mono-reactive, with only 1 of 255 being cross-reactive with common cold coronaviruses.

A single count supports this clone. The clone's antigen remains unknown. No base quality values were provided; no much bigger clone lies one nucleotide off. The receptor library was made with the immunoSEQ multiplex PCR assay. DNA from the cultured and isolated CD4+ T cells underwent TCR beta CDR3 sequencing. In the paper's pipeline: Non-productive TCR sequences were removed and reads were trimmed to the CDR3 region, keeping CDR3s of at least 7 amino acids. Antigen-specific clonotypes were identified using the MANAFEST web app by comparison of expansion in peptide wells against reference cultures. Positive clones required FDR<0.05 expansion versus reference and all other wells, odds ratio above 5, and frequency above 0.1% in two replicate wells. Cross-reactive clonotypes were defined as significantly expanded in SARS-CoV-2 spike wells and in at least one common cold coronavirus spike condition. Using the stringdist R package, CDR3 similarity was measured by Levenshtein distance, and unrooted trees were constructed with ape in R 3.6.1. Entries here come from immuneACCESS through TCRdb and include only in-frame sequences with V and J called. Some clones fail to appear in such tables; in the studies checked, an unresolved V gene covers under half of the shortfall, and the cause of the remainder is unknown. The V and J calls and the clone size are those of that table, but D and trimming were determined from the DNA. The sample table lists tens of thousands of clones, under 85% of them with a count of one. The ten largest clones capture 2.5% to 3% of the sample.

The ViraFEST assay stimulated PBMC with viral peptide pools and then used TCR sequencing to identify antigen-specific CD4+ T cell clonotypes by expansion. After around ten days of culture, CD4+ T cells were isolated with the EasySep CD4+ T cell isolation kit. Negative nucleocapsid antibody results before and after vaccination confirmed that the healthy vaccine recipients had no prior SARS-CoV-2 infection. A few million PBMC per well were cultured with approximately 10 ug/ml peptides in IMDM containing approximately 4.7% human AB serum, around 10 IU/ml IL-2 and gentamicin. Half of the culture medium was replaced with fresh IL-2-containing medium on days 3 and 7. Each peptide stimulation condition was cultured in triplicate wells unless otherwise noted. PBMC were separated from whole blood using Ficoll-Paque Plus gradient centrifugation and were then either cryopreserved at -140C or used fresh. The spike proteins of SARS-CoV-2 and of the common cold coronaviruses HCoV-NL63, HCoV-OC43 and HCoV-229E were spanned by overlapping peptide pools. Genomic DNA was extracted from cultured CD4+ T cells with the QIAamp micro DNA kit.

The input for sequencing was CD4+ T cells from PBMCs cultured with HCoV-NL63 spike peptides, taken before COVID-19 vaccination. The meaning of the sample's cell subset or site label: HCoV-NL63 spike overlapping peptide pool stimulation. The sequence was obtained from a human donor who received a COVID-19 vaccine.

The base sequence is TGTGCCAGCAGCCCAGGGACTAGCGGGGCCGGGAAACAAGAGACCCAGTACTTC. Translated, this gives CASSPGTSGAGKQETQYF. This receptor chain uses TRBV9 and TRBJ2-5, and TRBD2 matches 13 of the central bases. The germline V gene encodes CDR1 SGDLS and CDR2 YYNGEE. The CDR3 numbers 18 residues from cysteine through phenylalanine. CDR3 DNA is the only sequence kept; it has 54 bases, read in frame from the first base. V is cut back by 4 bases and J by 2 bases, with 11 bases in the junction unmatched.